This TCR beta chain was profiled in a study of blood T cell repertoires in COVID-19. Study background: COVID-19 samples collected from the United States, Italy and Spain covered acute and convalescent phases.

Trimming took 2 bases from V and 4 from J; bases not matched to a gene: 6. The CDR3 extends over 16 amino acids. The V gene's germline CDR1 is SGHTA and CDR2 FQGTGA. The method was immunoSEQ multiplex PCR; TCRdb's version includes in-frame clones alone and lacks a portion of them. The sample includes about 310,000 clones, almost 90% of them seen just once. This rearrangement joins TRBV7-3 to TRBJ2-2; 8 nucleotides match TRBD1. The sequencing input was peripheral blood. The receptor comes from a woman aged 25-40 years with COVID-19, enrolled during active disease. For the CDR3, the DNA is TGTGCCAGCAGCTTAGCCCAGGGGGCTGGCACCGGGGAGCTGTTTTTT. It is translated as CASSLAQGAGTGELFF.